Below are 12 T cell receptor beta chains sequenced from a single sample in a study of blood T cell repertoires in COVID-19. Measured with immunoSEQ multiplex PCR; TCRdb has only the in-frame clones, and not every one. The repertoire holds around 300,000 clones, with roughly 88% as singletons. The sample was peripheral blood. The receptors were gathered from a woman aged 70 to 79 with acute or convalescent COVID-19.

The chain employs TRBV7-3 and TRBJ1-1; D unresolved. This CDR3 region has 14 residues. Deletions cut 1 base from V and 2 bases from J, with 8 bases between. Germline V lookup: CDR1 SGHTA, CDR2 FQGTGA. The CDR3 nucleotides are TGTGCCAGCAGCTTAAGCGGCCTAAACACTGAAGCTTTCTTT. Encoded protein: CASSLSGLNTEAFF.

A single count supports this clone. The chain combines TRBV21-1 with TRBJ2-7; the table calls TRBD1, which could not be checked here. TRBV21-1 is annotated as a pseudogene. The CDR3 loop spans 15 amino acids. The CDR3: CASTSPGDESYEQYF. CDR3 DNA: TGTGCCAGCACCAGCCCAGGCGACGAATCCTACGAGCAGTACTTC.

The CDR3 sequence: CASSPSSSGYTF. DNA of the CDR3: TGTGCCAGCAGTCCCTCGTCGAGCGGCTACACCTTC. The V call is TRBV12-3 or TRBV12-4, the J call TRBJ1-2, with D hard to call. V was clipped by 5 bases and J by 8 bases, with 12 bases between them. This CDR3 is 12 amino acids long.

This clone has just one count. The chain carries TRBV7-9 and TRBJ1-4; no definite D call. This CDR3 has 15 residues. Germline CDR1 and CDR2: SEHNR and FQNEAQ (reference sequence). Trimming removed 1 base from V and 3 bases from J, with 9 bases in between. CDR3 coding DNA: TGTGCCAGCAGCTTAGTAGAGGGTTCTAATGAAAAACTGTTTTTT. It is translated as CASSLVEGSNEKLFF.

V and J are TRBV6-5 and TRBJ1-3; tentative D call: TRBD1 (6 bases). V lost 7 bases and J 3 bases, leaving 13 bases between the germline ends. The CDR3 contains 14 residues. CDR1 is MNHEY, CDR2 SVGAGI, per germline. CDR3 DNA sequence: TGTGCCAGCACCCATCAGGGGATTGGAAACACCATATATTTT. Protein: CASTHQGIGNTIYF.

The chain is built from TRBV4-1 and TRBJ1-2; a possible D gene is TRBD1 (6 bases). Trimming took 0 bases from V and 8 from J, leaving 13 bases between them. The V gene's germline CDR1 is MGHRA and CDR2 YSYEKL. There are 14 residues in the CDR3. Written as DNA, the CDR3 is TGCGCCAGCAGCCAAGATTGGGCAGGGGTGGGCTACACCTTC. It is translated as CASSQDWAGVGYTF.

The chain uses TRBV7-3 and TRBJ1-4; the D gene is possibly TRBD1 (6 bases). This CDR3 is 15 amino acids long. The V and J ends lost 2 bases and 8 bases respectively, with 15 bases between them. Germline V CDR1 and CDR2: SGHTA, FQGTGA. The CDR3 nucleotides are TGTGCCAGCAGCTTAGAGGGGGAGGGGGAGGAAAAACTGTTTTTT. Translated, it gives CASSLEGEGEEKLFF.

In the case of this clone: Additional DNA sequences in this sample encode the identical CDR3. V usage is TRBV9 and J usage is TRBJ1-2, with D perhaps matching TRBD1 (5 bases). The CDR3 is 14 amino acids. V was trimmed by 0 bases and J by 4 bases, leaving 10 bases between them. CDR1 and CDR2 from the germline V gene are SGDLS and YYNGEE. The DNA for the CDR3 is TGTGCCAGCAGCGTAGCAGGGATCAGCTATGGCTACACCTTC. Translation gives CASSVAGISYGYTF. The full variable domain, in which reference TRBV9 and TRBJ1-2 provide the parts outside the CDR3, is DSGVTQTPKHLITATGQRVTLRCSPRSGDLSVYWYQQSLDQGLQFLIQYYNGEERAKGNILERFSAQQFPDLHSELNLSSLELGDSALYFCASSVAGISYGYTFGSGTRLTVV.

The gene calls are TRBV7-9 and TRBJ2-1; possibly TRBD1 for D (6 bases). Trimming stripped 2 bases from V and 6 bases from J, with 11 bases between. Germline lookup yields CDR1 SEHNR and CDR2 FQNEAQ (reference sequence). The CDR3 totals 14 residues. This CDR3 reads CASSLLQGLNEQFF. The DNA of the CDR3 is TGTGCCAGCAGCTTACTACAGGGTCTCAATGAGCAGTTCTTC.

V and J are TRBV7-9 and TRBJ1-2; D is perhaps TRBD1 (5 bases). V lost 6 bases and J lost 14, with 16 bases in between. The CDR3 extends over 11 amino acids. Germline V CDR1 and CDR2: SEHNR, FQNEAQ (reference sequence). CDR3 in amino acids: CASSSDTLKTF. The DNA of the CDR3 is TGTGCCAGCAGTTCGGACACCCTTAAGACCTTC. The whole variable domain, remainder taken from reference TRBV7-9 and TRBJ1-2, is DTGVSQNPRHKITKRGQNVTFRCDPISEHNRLYWYRQTLGQGPEFLTYFQNEAQLEKSRLLSDRFSAERPKGSFSTLEIQRTEQGDSAMYLCASSSDTLKTFGSGTRLTVV.

This chain uses TRBV2 with TRBJ1-4; 7 bases are a match to TRBD1. The CDR3 extends over 13 amino acids. V dropped 8 bases and J dropped 7; count of bases not matched to a gene: 7. The germline V gene encodes CDR1 SNHLY and CDR2 FYNNEI. This CDR3 is CASRRDRLEKLFF. DNA of the CDR3: TGTGCCAGCCGCCGGGACAGACTTGAAAAACTGTTTTTT.

Only a few counts were recorded for this clone. The J gene is TRBJ2-5, the V gene TRBV9, with 8 bases matching TRBD2. This CDR3 is built from 14 residues. Germline V gives CDR1 SGDLS, CDR2 YYNGEE. The V and J ends lost 3 bases and 5 bases, in that order; junction bases with no gene match: 6. CDR3 protein: CASSAGTRHETQYF. CDR3 in DNA: TGTGCCAGCAGCGCCGGGACTAGACACGAGACCCAGTACTTC.